This TCR beta chain was sequenced in a study of identical twins. Study-wide points: Donors were not followed over many years; analysis was cross-sectional.

TCRdb recomputed calls from the 5' RACE reads with MiXCR, one row per CDR3 protein. Found here are about 720,000 distinct CDR3 sequences, approximately 9% of them singletons; the top ten hold 0.75% to 1%. Each donor was a healthy Caucasian. The CDR3 loop spans 13 amino acids. Trimming removed 6 bases from V and 5 bases from J; junction bases left unmatched: 4. This clonotype came up many times. Its target is not known. In addition, the sample was reused for a study of yellow fever vaccine responses in identical twins.

Source material: PBMCs. The source of this sequence is a woman under 30 in good health. V gene TRBV12-3 or TRBV12-4 combines with J gene TRBJ2-5; TRBD1 matches at 9 bases. The CDR3 sequence is CASRQGADETQYF. CDR3 nucleotide sequence: TGTGCCAGCAGACAGGGGGCGGATGAGACCCAGTACTTC.